The clone carrying this T cell receptor (beta chain) appeared many times. TCRdb fed the RT-PCR reads into MiXCR, producing one record per CDR3 protein. In the table there are more than 600,000 distinct CDR3 sequences, approximately 17% of which are singletons. The data stem from a study of response to subunit inactivated influenza vaccine. Looked up from germline, CDR1 is SQVTM and CDR2 is ANQGSEA. The CDR3 sequence is 15 residues long. Trimming removed 5 bases from V and 4 bases from J; junction bases left unmatched: 10. The chain links TRBV29-1 to TRBJ2-2; TRBD2 matches at 7 bases. The specimen comprised PBMCs from blood, sampled more than 4 days after vaccination. The sequence came from a man aged 50 to 60 who received an inactivated influenza vaccine. CDR3 region: CSVRGSGIGTGELFF. In DNA form, the CDR3 reads TGCAGCGTTCGGGGAAGCGGGATAGGCACCGGGGAGCTGTTTTTT.